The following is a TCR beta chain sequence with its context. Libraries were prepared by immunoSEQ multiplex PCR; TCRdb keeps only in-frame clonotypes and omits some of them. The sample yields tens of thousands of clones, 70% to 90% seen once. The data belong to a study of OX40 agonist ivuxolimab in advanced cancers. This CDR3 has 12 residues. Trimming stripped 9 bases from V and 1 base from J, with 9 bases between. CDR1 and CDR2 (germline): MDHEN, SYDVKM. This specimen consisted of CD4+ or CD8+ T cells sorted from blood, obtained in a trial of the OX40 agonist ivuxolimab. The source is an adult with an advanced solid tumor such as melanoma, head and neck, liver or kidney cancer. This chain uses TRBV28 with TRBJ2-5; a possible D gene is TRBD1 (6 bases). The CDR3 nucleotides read TGTGCCAGTTACAGGGTCCAAGAGACCCAGTACTTC. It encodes CASYRVQETQYF. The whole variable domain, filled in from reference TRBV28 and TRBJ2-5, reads DVKVTQSSRYLVKRTGEKVFLECVQDMDHENMFWYRQDPGLGLRLIYFSYDVKMKEKGDIPEGYSVSREKKERFSLILESASTNQTSMYLCASYRVQETQYFGPGTRLLVL.